One sample yielded the 17 T cell receptor beta chains listed below, sequenced in a study of CXCR3-negative and CXCR3-positive naive CD8 T cells. Overall study results and limits: Naive cells with CXCR3 showed TRB CDR3s that were more hydrophobic than those in CXCR3-negative naive cells.

Via 5' RACE with UMI labels, TRB cDNA libraries were prepared. TCRdb reprocessed the 5' RACE reads, keeping one entry per CDR3 protein, no DNA. The sample holds some 150,000 distinct CDR3 sequences. Antigen specificity for these receptors is unknown. Sequenced: naive CXCR3+ CD8+ T cells from blood. Subset reported: CD45RO-CCR7+CD27+CD95- naive CD8+ T cells expressing CXCR3 (TNR3+). The origin of the receptors is a human donor in good health. Some clones in this sample may be carry-over from other donors' samples.

The chain couples TRBV7-9 to TRBJ1-1; the D gene TCRdb calls, TRBD1, cannot be checked with no DNA. This CDR3 has 16 residues. Germline CDR1 SEHNR, CDR2 FQNEAQ (reference sequence). CDR3 region: CASSFQQGAVNTEAFF.

The chain joins TRBV20-1 to TRBJ2-1. The CDR3 spans 16 residues. Germline V gives CDR1 DFQATT, CDR2 SNEGSKA (reference sequence). The CDR3 is CSASWSLAGSGDEQFF.

The V call is TRBV7-6, the J call TRBJ2-3; TCRdb selects TRBD1, and the lack of DNA leaves this call unchecked. Looked up from germline, CDR1 is SGHVS and CDR2 is FNYEAQ. This CDR3 has 14 residues. This CDR3 is CATARDPQADTQYF. The full variable domain, rest sourced from reference TRBV7-6 and TRBJ2-3, is GAGVSQSPRYKVTKRGQDVALRCDPISGHVSLYWYRQALGQGPEFLTYFNYEAQQDKSGLPNDRFSAERPEGSISTLTIQRTEQRDSAMYRCATARDPQADTQYFGPGTRLTVL.

This chain joins TRBV21-1 and TRBJ2-3. TRBV21-1 is listed as a pseudogene. There are 16 residues in the CDR3. The CDR3 sequence: CATFERLDFSTDTQYF.

The gene calls are TRBV7-6 and TRBJ2-1. Germline CDR1 reads SGHVS; CDR2 reads FNYEAQ. This CDR3 region has 15 residues. The CDR3 sequence is CASSLFEGSYNEQFF.

The gene calls are TRBV14 and TRBJ2-7. Germline loops: CDR1 SGHDN, CDR2 FVKESK. CDR3 size: 14 residues. The CDR3 loop is CASSQLQTTYEQYF.

The chain has TRBV10-1 and TRBJ2-7; absent DNA, TCRdb's TRBD1 call cannot be checked. CDR1 is WNHNN, CDR2 SYGVQD, per germline (reference sequence). The CDR3 is 12 amino acids. The CDR3 reads CASSAGGYEQFF.

The rearrangement uses TRBV28 and TRBJ1-5; TCRdb calls TRBD1, which cannot be checked without DNA. This CDR3 is built from 16 residues. Germline V gives CDR1 MDHEN, CDR2 SYDVKM. The CDR3 sequence is CASSSGGRGSNQPQHF.

The CDR3 sequence: CSVVLAWDKQETQYF. V gene TRBV29-1 combines with J gene TRBJ2-5; TCRdb gives TRBD1 as the D gene, but with no DNA this cannot be confirmed. The CDR3 is 15 amino acids. Germline V lookup: CDR1 SQVTM, CDR2 ANQGSEA. Based on the CDR3 plus reference TRBV29-1 and TRBJ2-5, the full variable domain is SAVISQKPSRDICQRGTSLTIQCQVDSQVTMMFWYRQQPGQSLTLIATANQGSEATYESGFVIDKFPISRPNLTFSTLTVSNMSPEDSSIYLCSVVLAWDKQETQYFGPGTRLLVL.

The V gene is TRBV7-3, the J gene TRBJ1-1; TCRdb calls TRBD1, which cannot be checked without DNA. CDR3 length: 17 residues. CDR1 and CDR2 from the germline V gene are SGHTA and FQGTGA. CDR3 loop: CASSSPDRPTMNTEAFF.

This chain links TRBV7-9 with TRBJ2-1; TCRdb picks TRBD2, but there is no DNA to check that call. Germline assignment: CDR1 SEHNR and CDR2 FQNEAQ (reference sequence). The CDR3 has 13 residues. The CDR3 is CASKILEYNEQFF.

The genes are TRBV20-1 and TRBJ2-6; TCRdb's assignment of TRBD1 cannot be checked, as there is no DNA. Looked up from germline, CDR1 is DFQATT and CDR2 is SNEGSKA (reference sequence). The CDR3 loop spans 17 amino acids. CDR3 sequence reads: CSARDRVRVPGANVLTF.

The rearrangement uses TRBV7-6 and TRBJ2-1; TCRdb indicates TRBD2, and absent DNA this call remains unverified. In germline, CDR1 is SGHVS, CDR2 FNYEAQ. This CDR3 is built from 20 residues. The CDR3: CASSPFSGAGGPPSYNEQFF.

The V gene is TRBV29-1, the J gene TRBJ1-1. Germline-derived CDR1 and CDR2 are SQVTM and ANQGSEA. CDR3 size: 12 residues. The CDR3 is CSVVALNTEAFF.

The V gene is TRBV5-5, the J gene TRBJ1-1; with no DNA, the TCRdb D assignment of TRBD1 cannot be verified. This CDR3 is 14 amino acids long. CDR1 and CDR2 from the germline V gene are SGHKS and YYEKEE (reference sequence). The CDR3 here is CASSWGQGATEAFF. Full variable domain (outside the CDR3, taken from reference TRBV5-5 and TRBJ1-1): DAGVTQSPTHLIKTRGQQVTLRCSPISGHKSVSWYQQVLGQGPQFIFQYYEKEERGRGNFPDRFSARQFPNYSSELNVNALLLGDSALYLCASSWGQGATEAFFGQGTRLTVV.

V is TRBV6-5 and J is TRBJ2-5; TCRdb returns TRBD2, unconfirmable since there is no DNA. CDR3 size: 15 residues. Germline CDR1 is MNHEY and CDR2 is SVGAGI. The CDR3: CASSYSGALGETQYF.

V gene TRBV6-6 combines with J gene TRBJ2-3; TCRdb calls TRBD1, which cannot be checked without DNA. This CDR3 has 17 amino acids. CDR1 and CDR2 (germline): MNHNY, SVGAGI (reference sequence). CDR3 sequence reads: CASSYYGTGGSPDTQYF.